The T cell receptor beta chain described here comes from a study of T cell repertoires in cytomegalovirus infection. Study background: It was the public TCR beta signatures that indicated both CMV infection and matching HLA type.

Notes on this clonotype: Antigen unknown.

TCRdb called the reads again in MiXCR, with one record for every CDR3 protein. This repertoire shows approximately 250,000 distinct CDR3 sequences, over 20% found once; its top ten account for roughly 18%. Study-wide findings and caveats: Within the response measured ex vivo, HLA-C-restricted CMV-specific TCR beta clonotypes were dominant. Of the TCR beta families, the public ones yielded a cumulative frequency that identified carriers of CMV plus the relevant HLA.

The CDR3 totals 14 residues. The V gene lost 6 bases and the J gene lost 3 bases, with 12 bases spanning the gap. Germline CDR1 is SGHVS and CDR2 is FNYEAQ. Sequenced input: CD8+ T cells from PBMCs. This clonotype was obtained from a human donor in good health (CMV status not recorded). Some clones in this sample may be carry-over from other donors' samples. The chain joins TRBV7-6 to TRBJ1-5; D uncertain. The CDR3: CASSPPGLNQPQHF. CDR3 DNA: TGTGCCAGCAGTCCTCCGGGTCTCAATCAGCCCCAGCATTTT.